The clone carrying this T cell receptor beta chain was seen once. Produced via immunoSEQ multiplex PCR; TCRdb's table is partial and in-frame only. The sample lists approximately 120,000 clones; around 80% were seen once. The CDR3 sequence is 14 residues long. V gave up 2 bases and J gave up 2 bases, with 10 bases separating them. CDR1 SGHTA and CDR2 FQGNSA come from the germline V gene. The data stem from a study of radiation and T cells in renal cell carcinoma. Time point indicated: baseline pretreatment blood. Treatment reported: 15 Gy SBRT to primary tumor, nephrectomy 4 weeks later. Radiation-treated patients gave blood at baseline, week 2 and week 4.

The V call is TRBV7-2, the J call TRBJ2-7; D gene unclear. The sequence derives from a woman aged 55 to 70 with renal cell carcinoma. The sequences come from blood, collected from a patient whose treatment included radiotherapy and nephrectomy. The CDR3 loop is CASSLLPETYEQYF. For the CDR3, the DNA is TGTGCCAGCAGCTTATTGCCAGAGACCTACGAGCAGTACTTC. The variable domain in full, with the rest retrieved from reference TRBV7-2 and TRBJ2-7, is GAGVSQSPSNKVTEKGKDVELRCDPISGHTALYWYRQSLGQGLEFLIYFQGNSAPDKSGLPSDRFSAERTGGSVSTLTIQRTQQEDSAVYLCASSLLPETYEQYFGPGTRLTVT.